A selection of T cell receptor beta chains follows, all from one sample in a study of T cell repertoires in cytomegalovirus infection. Antigen specificity for these receptors is unknown. TCRdb used MiXCR to reprocess the reads, holding one entry per CDR3 protein. This repertoire shows 650,000 to 900,000 distinct CDR3 sequences, around a third found once; its top ten account for around an eighth. The material sequenced was cultured CD8+ T cells from PBMCs, taken from culture after CMV antigen stimulation. These receptors were obtained from a human donor in good health (CMV status not recorded). Some clones in this sample may be carry-over from other donors' samples. The CDR3 runs from the conserved cysteine through the conserved F or W. The D gene is left open where the match is weak. Not every row has a clone size; where given, it reads once, few, many or a size class.

abundance,j_gene,d_gene,v_gene,CDR3aa,CDR3nt
once,TRBJ2-1,TRBD2,TRBV24-1,CATSEKAGGFYNEQFF,TGTGCCACCAGTGAAAAAGCGGGGGGTTTCTACAATGAGCAGTTCTTC
-,TRBJ1-2,TRBD1,TRBV7-9,CVSSLTGQTSGYTF,TGTGTCAGCAGCTTAACGGGACAGACTTCTGGCTACACCTTC
few,TRBJ1-2,-,TRBV12-3/TRBV12-4,CASSWSSVSDGYTF,TGTGCCAGCAGTTGGAGTAGTGTTTCGGATGGCTACACCTTC
-,TRBJ2-7,TRBD2,TRBV7-6,CASSPRGAGNPYEQYF,TGTGCCAGCAGCCCAAGGGGAGCGGGGAACCCCTACGAGCAGTACTTC
many,TRBJ1-2,-,TRBV7-9,CASSFQALLYGYTF,TGTGCCAGCAGCTTCCAGGCTCTTTTATATGGCTACACCTTC
many,TRBJ2-5,-,TRBV7-2,CASSGSRAKDGTQYF,TGTGCCAGCAGCGGCAGCCGGGCTAAAGATGGGACCCAGTACTTC
-,TRBJ2-1,-,TRBV27,CASSPSGTVRFYNEQFF,TGTGCCAGCAGTCCCTCGGGGACGGTCAGGTTCTACAATGAGCAGTTCTTC
-,TRBJ2-3,TRBD1,TRBV11-2,CASSLGPGQTGTDTQYF,TGTGCCAGCAGCTTGGGACCGGGACAGACTGGCACAGATACGCAGTATTTT
-,TRBJ1-5,-,TRBV6-1,CASSHLDPRNQPQHF,TGTGCCAGCAGCCACCTGGACCCGAGAAATCAGCCCCAGCATTTT
-,TRBJ2-7,-,TRBV15,CATSRDMDRSYEQYF,TGTGCCACCAGCAGAGATATGGACAGATCCTACGAGCAGTACTTC
-,TRBJ2-1,-,TRBV5-1,CASSLGQGQFF,TGCGCCAGCAGCTTGGGGCAAGGGCAGTTCTTC
many,TRBJ1-1,-,TRBV5-5,CASSWGASNTEAFF,TGTGCCAGCAGCTGGGGAGCCTCGAACACTGAAGCTTTCTTT
-,TRBJ2-2,-,TRBV6-2/TRBV6-3,CASSYSLARGGELFF,TGTGCCAGCAGTTACTCGTTGGCCAGGGGTGGGGAGCTGTTTTTT
-,TRBJ2-3,TRBD1,TRBV4-1,CASSRGGSLGDTQYF,TGCGCCAGCAGCCGAGGGGGCTCCCTGGGTGATACGCAGTATTTT
few,TRBJ1-2,TRBD1,TRBV7-3,CASSSPLGDRERGYTF,TGTGCCAGCAGCTCCCCCCTGGGGGACAGGGAACGTGGCTACACCTTC
-,TRBJ1-1,-,TRBV5-3,CASSFGPTGEAFF,TGTGCCAGCAGCTTTGGACCGACAGGAGAAGCTTTCTTT
many,TRBJ2-4,TRBD1,TRBV7-8,CASSAPGGIKNIQYF,TGTGCCAGCAGCGCTCCAGGGGGAATCAAAAACATTCAGTACTTC
-,TRBJ1-5,TRBD1,TRBV6-5,CASSKTGGGNQPQHF,TGTGCCAGCAGCAAGACAGGGGGCGGAAATCAGCCCCAGCATTTT
-,TRBJ2-7,-,TRBV15,CATSRVDSYEQYF,TGTGCCACCAGCAGGGTGGACTCCTACGAGCAGTACTTC